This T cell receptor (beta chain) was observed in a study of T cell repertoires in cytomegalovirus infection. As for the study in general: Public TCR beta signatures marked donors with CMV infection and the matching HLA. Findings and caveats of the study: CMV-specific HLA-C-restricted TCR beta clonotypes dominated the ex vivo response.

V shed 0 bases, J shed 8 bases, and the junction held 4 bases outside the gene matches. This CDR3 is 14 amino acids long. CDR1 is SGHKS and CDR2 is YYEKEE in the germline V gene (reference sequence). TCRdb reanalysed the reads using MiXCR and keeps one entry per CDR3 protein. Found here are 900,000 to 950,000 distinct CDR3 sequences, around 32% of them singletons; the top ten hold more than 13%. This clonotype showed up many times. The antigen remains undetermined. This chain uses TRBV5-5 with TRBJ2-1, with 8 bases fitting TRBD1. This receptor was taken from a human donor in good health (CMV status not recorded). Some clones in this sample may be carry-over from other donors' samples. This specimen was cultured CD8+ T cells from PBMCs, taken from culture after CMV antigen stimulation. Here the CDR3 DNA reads TGTGCCAGCAGCTTGGGGACAGGGAGCGATGAGCAGTTCTTC. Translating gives CASSLGTGSDEQFF.